Listed below are T cell receptor beta chains from one sample, sequenced in a study of cytotoxic CD8 clonotypes in ibrutinib-treated CLL. Data came from immunoSEQ multiplex PCR; TCRdb stores just in-frame clones and leaves some out. The sample carries approximately 340,000 clones, about 61% recorded once. Source: PBMCs, taken after 36 months of ibrutinib treatment. The receptors derive from a human donor with chronic lymphocytic leukemia. CDR3s include the opening cysteine and the closing phenylalanine or tryptophan. Fields, in order: D gene, J gene, clone size, V gene, CDR3 DNA, CDR3 protein. A D gene is named only where the DNA matches it firmly. Part of the rows lack a size; the others show once, few, many or a class for expanded clones.

. TRBJ1-3 . TRBV19 TGTGCCAGTAGTATCTCCGACCTGAACACCATATATTTT CASSISDLNTIYF
. TRBJ1-4 . TRBV29-1 TGCAGCGTCCTCTACAGTAAAAAACTGTTTTTT CSVLYSKKLFF
. TRBJ2-2 . TRBV11-3 TGTGCCAGCAGCCCACCCGTTACGACCGGGGAGCTGTTTTTT CASSPPVTTGELFF
. TRBJ1-1 . TRBV5-6 TGTGCCAGCAGCTTGGTAAGGCAGGGAGGGAAAACTGAAGCTTTCTTT CASSLVRQGGKTEAFF
. TRBJ2-2 . TRBV29-1 TGCAGCGTTGGGGCAGCAGAAGCCTACACCGGGGAGCTGTTTTTT CSVGAAEAYTGELFF
TRBD2 TRBJ2-4 . TRBV7-2 TGTGCCAGCAGCATCTCTAGCGGGAGCGGCAAAAACATTCAGTACTTC CASSISSGSGKNIQYF
. TRBJ1-2 few TRBV29-1 TGCAGCGTCCGACGCGACAGGACAGCTAACTATGGCTACACCTTC CSVRRDRTANYGYTF
. TRBJ2-5 . TRBV19 TGTGCCAGTAGTACGGGAGAGGAGGAGACCCAGTACTTC CASSTGEEETQYF
. TRBJ2-3 . TRBV2 TGTGCCAGCAGGGACATCTACACAGATACGCAGTATTTT CASRDIYTDTQYF
TRBD1 TRBJ2-1 . TRBV14 TGTGCCAGCAGCCGGGGGCCAGGACAGGGGTACAATGAGCAGTTCTTC CASSRGPGQGYNEQFF
TRBD1 TRBJ1-1 . TRBV6-6 TGTGCCAGCAGTTACACCGGGACAGGGGGTCAGGTGGCTTTCTTT CASSYTGTGGQVAFF
. TRBJ2-7 once TRBV6-6 TGTGCCAGCAGTTACCAGACAGACTACGAGCAGTACTTC CASSYQTDYEQYF
TRBD1 TRBJ1-1 few TRBV7-8 TGTGCCAGCAGCCTCCGGGACAGGGTTGTGATGAACACTGAAGCTTTCTTT CASSLRDRVVMNTEAFF
. TRBJ2-7 . TRBV7-2 TGTGCCAGCAGCTTAGCGGGACGATTTTCCTACGAGCAGTACTTC CASSLAGRFSYEQYF
. TRBJ1-3 . TRBV19 TGTGCCAGTAGTATAGGACAGTCTGGAAACACCATATATTTT CASSIGQSGNTIYF
. TRBJ2-5 . TRBV6-5 TGTGCCAGCAGTCACGTGGGCAGGCAAGAGACCCAGTACTTC CASSHVGRQETQYF
TRBD1 TRBJ1-2 . TRBV2 TGTGCCAGCAGTGCTCTCCGACAGGGAAGCTATGGCTACACCTTC CASSALRQGSYGYTF
TRBD2 TRBJ2-7 . TRBV4-1 TGCGCCAGCAGCCAAGACGCCCTTCGACAGGGTAGTAGCGGGAGTTCCTACGAGCAGTACTTC CASSQDALRQGSSGSSYEQYF
. TRBJ2-7 . TRBV6-6 TGTGCCATCTCCCCCGACAGGTTTCCCTACGAGCAGTACTTC CAISPDRFPYEQYF
TRBD1 TRBJ1-2 few TRBV4-2 TGTGCCAGCAGGGGGCAGGGGGCTTTTGGTGACTATGGCTACACCTTC CASRGQGAFGDYGYTF
TRBD2 TRBJ2-1 . TRBV10-3 TGTGCCATCAGTGAACGGGGGGGCTCCTACAATGAGCAGTTCTTC CAISERGGSYNEQFF
. TRBJ1-2 . TRBV5-1 TGCGCCAGCACCGGACTAGGGCTCTATGGCTACACCTTC CASTGLGLYGYTF
TRBD1 TRBJ2-7 . TRBV7-6 TGTGCCAGCAGCTCCTCCGGGACAGGGGACTACGAGCAGTACTTC CASSSSGTGDYEQYF
. TRBJ2-7 . TRBV7-3 TGTGCCAGCAGCTCTTCTGGACAGCAGGGACGGTACGAGCAGTACTTC CASSSSGQQGRYEQYF
. TRBJ2-7 . TRBV7-8 TGTGCCAGCAGCTTAGCGCCAGCGGATGGCTCCTACGAGCAGTACTTC CASSLAPADGSYEQYF
. TRBJ1-4 . TRBV4-1 TGCGCCAGCAGCCAAGATCCGGGGAACAGCCGGCTGAGGGAAAAACTGTTTTTT CASSQDPGNSRLREKLFF
. TRBJ1-2 once TRBV19 TGTGCCAGTAGTATACAGACAAACTATGGCTACACCTTC CASSIQTNYGYTF
TRBD1 TRBJ1-2 . TRBV15 TGTGCCACCAGCAGCGGATACACACAGGGGGCGAACTATGGCTACACCTTC CATSSGYTQGANYGYTF
TRBD1 TRBJ2-4 . TRBV7-3 TGTGCCAGCAGCTTAGGGGACAGGGACCGAAACATTCAGTACTTC CASSLGDRDRNIQYF
. TRBJ2-7 few TRBV21-1 TGTGCCAGCTGGAAAAAAGACAGGGGTAACGAGCAGTACTTC CASWKKDRGNEQYF
. TRBJ1-6 . TRBV11-2 TGTGCCAGCAGCTTAGGAGGGGACCTTAAGACTTCACCCCTCCACTTT CASSLGGDLKTSPLHF
TRBD2 TRBJ2-3 . TRBV9 TGTGCCAGCAGCCGACTAGCGGGACCCACAGGGACGCAGTATTTT CASSRLAGPTGTQYF
TRBD2 TRBJ2-1 . TRBV5-4 TGTGCCAGCAGCCGATGGGCTAGCGGCCTTTACAATGAGCAGTTCTTC CASSRWASGLYNEQFF
. TRBJ1-1 few TRBV18 TGTGCCAGCTCACCTCCTCCAGCTATGAACACTGAAGCTTTCTTT CASSPPPAMNTEAFF
TRBD1 TRBJ2-2 . TRBV11-2 TGTGCCAGCAGCCTTGATCCGGGACAGGGTTATACCGGGGAGCTGTTTTTT CASSLDPGQGYTGELFF
TRBD1 TRBJ2-1 few TRBV7-3 TGTGCCAGCAGCTTCGACCAGGGGGCCTACAATGAGCAGTTCTTC CASSFDQGAYNEQFF
TRBD1 TRBJ2-2 . TRBV29-1 TGCAGCGTGCATGGGGACAGCGCGAACACCGGGGAGCTGTTTTTT CSVHGDSANTGELFF
TRBD2 TRBJ2-3 . TRBV6-5 TGTGCCAGCGCCGAGACTAGCGGTAGCACAGATACGCAGTATTTT CASAETSGSTDTQYF
TRBD2 TRBJ2-3 . TRBV7-9 TGTGCCAGCAGCCAACTAGCGGGATACGATACGCAGTATTTT CASSQLAGYDTQYF
. TRBJ2-5 . TRBV28 TGTGCCAGCAGTTTCAGGGTGCAAGAGACCCAGTACTTC CASSFRVQETQYF
TRBD1 TRBJ2-2 few TRBV27 TGTGCCAGCAAGGGGGCGGTGAACACCGGGGAGCTGTTTTTT CASKGAVNTGELFF
. TRBJ2-7 . TRBV4-3 TGCGCCAGCAGCCAGTGGGACGGTGGAAGGTTCGAGCAGTACTTC CASSQWDGGRFEQYF
. TRBJ2-7 . TRBV4-1 TGCGCCAGCAGCCACCTTCTAGCGTCTGGGGAGCAGTACTTC CASSHLLASGEQYF
. TRBJ2-3 . TRBV5-1 TGCGCCAGCAGCTTGGCCTCGGGGAGAGATACGCAGTATTTT CASSLASGRDTQYF
. TRBJ2-3 . TRBV5-5 TGTGCCAGCAGTCGTGGACTTTACACAGATACGCAGTATTTT CASSRGLYTDTQYF
. TRBJ1-1 . TRBV7-2 TGTGCCAGCAGCGAACAGGGTTCGAACACTGAAGCTTTCTTT CASSEQGSNTEAFF